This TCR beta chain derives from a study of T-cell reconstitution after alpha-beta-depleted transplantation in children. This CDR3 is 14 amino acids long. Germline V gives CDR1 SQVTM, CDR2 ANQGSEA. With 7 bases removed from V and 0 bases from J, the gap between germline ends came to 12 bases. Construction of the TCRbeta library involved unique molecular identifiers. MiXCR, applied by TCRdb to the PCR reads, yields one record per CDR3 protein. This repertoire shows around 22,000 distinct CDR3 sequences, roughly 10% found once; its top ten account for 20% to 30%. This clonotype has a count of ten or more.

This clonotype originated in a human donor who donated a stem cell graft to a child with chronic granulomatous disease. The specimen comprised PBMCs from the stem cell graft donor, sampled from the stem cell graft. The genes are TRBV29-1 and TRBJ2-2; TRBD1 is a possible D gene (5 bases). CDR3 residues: CSAQGFANTGELFF. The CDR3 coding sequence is TGCAGCGCCCAGGGTTTCGCGAACACCGGGGAGCTGTTTTTT.